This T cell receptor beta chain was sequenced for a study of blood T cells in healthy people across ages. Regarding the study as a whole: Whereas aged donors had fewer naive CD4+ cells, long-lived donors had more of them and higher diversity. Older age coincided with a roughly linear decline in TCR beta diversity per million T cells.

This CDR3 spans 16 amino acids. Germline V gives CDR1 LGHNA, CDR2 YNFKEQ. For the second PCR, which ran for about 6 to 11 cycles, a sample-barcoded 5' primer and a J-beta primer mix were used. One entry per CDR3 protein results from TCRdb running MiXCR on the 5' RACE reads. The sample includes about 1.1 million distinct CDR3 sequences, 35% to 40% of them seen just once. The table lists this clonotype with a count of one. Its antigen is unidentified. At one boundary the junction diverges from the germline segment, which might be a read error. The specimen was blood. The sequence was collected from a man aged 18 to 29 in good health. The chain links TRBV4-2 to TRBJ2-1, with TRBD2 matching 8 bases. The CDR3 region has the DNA TGTGCCAGCAGCCAAGCACTCGCGGGGGGAAACAATGTGCAGTTCTTC. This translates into CASSQALAGGNNVQFF.